One and the same sample provided the 16 T cell receptor beta chains below, sequenced in a study of PD-1 blockade in classical Hodgkin lymphoma. The table came from immunoSEQ multiplex PCR; TCRdb's copy has only in-frame clones and leaves some out. The table lists about 37,000 clones, roughly 88% of them singletons. Patients all relapsed after autologous stem cell transplantation, and there was variation in brentuximab vedotin exposure. The sample was peripheral blood mononuclear cells (PBMCs), taken before the second cycle of nivolumab. The receptors here all came from a human donor with classical Hodgkin lymphoma.

The chain has TRBV5-4 and TRBJ2-2; D is unresolved. Deletions cut 4 bases from V and 3 bases from J, with 4 bases between. Germline V CDR1 and CDR2: SGHNT, YYREEE (reference sequence). The CDR3 totals 12 residues. The CDR3 DNA follows: TGTGCCAGCAGCATACACACCGGGGAGCTGTTTTTT. It specifies CASSIHTGELFF.

The chain couples TRBV5-1 to TRBJ1-2; 7 positions agree with TRBD1. The CDR3 sequence is 16 residues long. The V and J ends lost 0 bases and 4 bases, in that order; junction bases with no gene match: 9. Per germline, CDR1 SGHRS and CDR2 YFSETQ. CDR3 protein: CASSLGDSLPFYGYTF. For the CDR3, the DNA is TGCGCCAGCAGCTTGGGGGACAGCTTACCATTCTATGGCTACACCTTC. Complete variable domain (other parts from reference TRBV5-1 and TRBJ1-2): KAGVTQTPRYLIKTRGQQVTLSCSPISGHRSVSWYQQTPGQGLQFLFEYFSETQRNKGNFPGRFSGRQFSNSRSEMNVSTLELGDSALYLCASSLGDSLPFYGYTFGSGTRLTVV.

The chain couples TRBV6-6 to TRBJ2-1; D gene unclear. Trimming shortened V by 5 bases and J by 5 bases, and 4 bases separated the two germline ends. CDR1 MNHNY and CDR2 SVGAGI come from the germline V gene (reference sequence). The CDR3 spans 11 residues. The CDR3 region is CASSVNNEQFF. CDR3 in DNA: TGTGCCAGCAGTGTAAACAATGAGCAGTTCTTC.

The chain links TRBV7-2 to TRBJ2-3, with D hard to call. V lost 7 bases to trimming and J lost 2 bases, with 7 bases between them. The CDR3 loop spans 12 amino acids. Germline CDR1 and CDR2: SGHTA and FQGNSA. The CDR3 here is CASTPDTDTQYF. The CDR3 nucleotides are TGTGCCAGCACGCCGGACACAGATACGCAGTATTTT.

This clone was seen just once. This chain joins TRBV5-6 and TRBJ2-7, with 8 bases identical to TRBD2. Germline CDR1 and CDR2: SGHDT and YYEEEE. The CDR3 sequence is 13 residues long. Losses at the gene ends were 2 bases for V and 3 bases for J; bases not matched to a gene: 1. The CDR3 DNA follows: TGTGCCAGCAGCTTTACTAGCGGCTACGAGCAGTACTTC. Amino acids: CASSFTSGYEQYF.

This clone has more than one count but fewer than ten. This sequence joins TRBV6-5 and TRBJ1-5; D gene unclear. Trimming took 6 bases from V and 1 from J, leaving 10 bases between them. This CDR3 has 14 amino acids. Germline V gives CDR1 MNHEY, CDR2 SVGAGI. The CDR3: CASRVGYSNQPQHF. The CDR3 region has the DNA TGTGCCAGCAGGGTGGGGTACAGCAATCAGCCCCAGCATTTT.

The V gene is TRBV6-4, the J gene TRBJ2-3; D tentatively reads TRBD1 or TRBD2 (5 bases each). Germline lookup yields CDR1 MRHNA and CDR2 SNTAGT. The CDR3 consists of 14 residues. Trimming took 3 bases from V and 5 from J, leaving 12 bases between them. The CDR3 nucleotides are TGTGCCAGCAGTGAGGGGACGCGTAGAGATACGCAGTATTTT. It encodes CASSEGTRRDTQYF.

The chain couples TRBV9 to TRBJ2-1; 7 bases map to TRBD1. The germline V gene has CDR1 SGDLS and CDR2 YYNGEE. The CDR3 is 15 amino acids. V gave up 3 bases and J gave up 2 bases; unmatched junction bases: 5. CDR3 nucleotide sequence: TGTGCCAGCAGCGCAACAGGGGCCACCTACAATGAGCAGTTCTTC. Encoded protein: CASSATGATYNEQFF.

The J gene is TRBJ1-1, the V gene TRBV7-6; D might be TRBD1 (5 bases). The CDR3 totals 13 residues. The V gene lost 3 bases and the J gene lost 2 bases, with 7 bases spanning the gap. Germline lookup yields CDR1 SGHVS and CDR2 FNYEAQ. The CDR3 is CASSFGGNTEAFF. The CDR3 coding sequence is TGTGCCAGCAGCTTCGGGGGTAACACTGAAGCTTTCTTT. The full variable domain, completed using reference TRBV7-6 and TRBJ1-1, is GAGVSQSPRYKVTKRGQDVALRCDPISGHVSLYWYRQALGQGPEFLTYFNYEAQQDKSGLPNDRFSAERPEGSISTLTIQRTEQRDSAMYRCASSFGGNTEAFFGQGTRLTVV.

This sequence joins TRBV5-1 and TRBJ2-2, with D possibly being TRBD1 (6 bases). The CDR3 is made up of 15 amino acids. Germline loops: CDR1 SGHRS, CDR2 YFSETQ. Trimming took 4 bases from V and 1 from J, leaving 11 bases between them. This CDR3 is CASSASGQNTGELFF. The CDR3 region has the DNA TGCGCCAGCAGCGCGTCGGGACAGAACACCGGGGAGCTGTTTTTT.

The chain employs TRBV11-3 and TRBJ2-5; the match to TRBD2 covers 8 bases. V was clipped by 2 bases and J by 7 bases; unmatched bases: 6. The germline CDR1 and CDR2 sequences are SGHNT and YENEEA. This CDR3 contains 14 residues. CDR3 residues: CASSLIGRAGTQYF. CDR3 DNA: TGTGCCAGCAGCTTAATCGGGAGGGCGGGGACCCAGTACTTC. The complete variable domain, with remaining parts taken from reference TRBV11-3 and TRBJ2-5, reads EAGVVQSPRYKIIEKKQPVAFWCNPISGHNTLYWYLQNLGQGPELLIRYENEEAVDDSQLPKDRFSAERLKGVDSTLKIQPAELGDSAVYLCASSLIGRAGTQYFGPGTRLLVL.

This chain uses TRBV10-2 with TRBJ2-7; weak D call: TRBD2 (6 bases). The germline CDR1 and CDR2 sequences are WSHSY and SAAADI. The CDR3 runs 18 residues. The V end was cut by 3 bases, the J end by 4 bases, with 25 bases between. CDR3 DNA sequence: TGCGCCAGCAGTGACCGGCTAGCCAAAAGCCGGGCGGGATACGAGCAGTACTTC. It translates to CASSDRLAKSRAGYEQYF.

The rearrangement links TRBV5-1 to TRBJ2-7; D not resolved. CDR3 length: 14 amino acids. The V end lost 0 bases, the J end lost 3 bases, and 10 bases lay between the germline ends. Germline CDR1 SGHRS, CDR2 YFSETQ. The CDR3 sequence: CASSLGLVYYEQYF. The CDR3 DNA is TGCGCCAGCAGCTTGGGTCTAGTCTACTACGAGCAGTACTTC.

The CDR3: CASTNLRGNEQFF. The CDR3 DNA follows: TGTGCCAGCACCAACCTACGAGGGAATGAGCAGTTCTTC. J is TRBJ2-1 and V is TRBV6-5, with D possibly being TRBD2 (5 bases). The CDR3 sequence is 13 residues long. Germline V gene lookup returns CDR1 MNHEY and CDR2 SVGAGI. The V end was cut by 7 bases, the J end by 7 bases, with 14 bases between.

The chain uses TRBV6-1 and TRBJ2-7, with a tentative D call TRBD2 (6 bases). The V and J ends lost 6 bases and 9 bases respectively, with 24 bases between them. The CDR3 runs 15 residues. Germline V gives CDR1 MNHNS, CDR2 SASEGT. The CDR3 here is CASSAGISTYGGQYF. The CDR3 nucleotides read TGTGCCAGCAGCGCGGGAATCTCCACCTACGGGGGGCAGTACTTC.

This clone was found a few times. The chain couples TRBV27 to TRBJ1-2; D call uncertain. The CDR3 length is 15 residues. Trimming stripped 0 bases from V and 0 bases from J, with 8 bases between. Looked up from germline, CDR1 is MNHEY and CDR2 is SMNVEV (reference sequence). CDR3 residues: CASSLSGSTNYGYTF. Written as DNA, the CDR3 is TGTGCCAGCAGTTTATCGGGGAGCACTAACTATGGCTACACCTTC.